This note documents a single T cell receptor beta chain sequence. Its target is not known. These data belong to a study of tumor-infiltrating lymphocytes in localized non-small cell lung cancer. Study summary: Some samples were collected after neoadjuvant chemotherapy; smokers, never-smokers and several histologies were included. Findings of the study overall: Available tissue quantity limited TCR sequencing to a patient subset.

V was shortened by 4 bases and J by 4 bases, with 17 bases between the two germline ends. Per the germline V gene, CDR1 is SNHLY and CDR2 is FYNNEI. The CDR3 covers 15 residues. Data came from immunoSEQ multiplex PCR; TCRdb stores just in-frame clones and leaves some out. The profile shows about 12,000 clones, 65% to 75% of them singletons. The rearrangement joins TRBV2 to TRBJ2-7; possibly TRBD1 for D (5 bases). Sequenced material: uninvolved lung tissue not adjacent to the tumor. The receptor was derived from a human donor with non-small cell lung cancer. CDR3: CASSAVYDSRYEQYF. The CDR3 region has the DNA TGTGCCAGCAGTGCGGTTTATGACAGTCGGTACGAGCAGTACTTC.